This TCR beta chain was sequenced in a study of cytomegalovirus exposure and HLA in healthy donors. Study details: An early release of data contained roughly 90 million unique TCRs, which came from HLA-typed donors.

Comments on this clone: Its antigen is unidentified.

The CDR3 totals 15 residues. J was trimmed by 3 bases and V by 1 base; bases with no gene match: 3. Germline CDR1 is GTSNPN and CDR2 is SVGIG (reference sequence). This PCR relied on a set of 60 Vbeta primers and 13 Jbeta primers. The protocol was immunoSEQ multiplex PCR, while the TCRdb copy is restricted to in-frame clones and leaves out a portion. The sample consists of under 150,000 clones, about 74% of them appearing once. Study-level results: Presence/absence comparisons presumed near-even sequencing depth among donors. Cytomegalovirus association was listed for 164 TCR beta chains. Indistinguishability led to the exclusion of some V segments, TRBV6-2 and TRBV6-3 included.

The clonotype originates from a man younger than 45 in good health and CMV-seronegative. The chain has TRBV30 and TRBJ2-2; 9 nucleotides align to TRBD2. The sequenced sample consisted of PBMCs. CDR3 sequence: CAWSGLAVDTGELFF. The DNA for the CDR3 is TGTGCCTGGAGTGGACTAGCGGTAGACACCGGGGAGCTGTTTTTT.